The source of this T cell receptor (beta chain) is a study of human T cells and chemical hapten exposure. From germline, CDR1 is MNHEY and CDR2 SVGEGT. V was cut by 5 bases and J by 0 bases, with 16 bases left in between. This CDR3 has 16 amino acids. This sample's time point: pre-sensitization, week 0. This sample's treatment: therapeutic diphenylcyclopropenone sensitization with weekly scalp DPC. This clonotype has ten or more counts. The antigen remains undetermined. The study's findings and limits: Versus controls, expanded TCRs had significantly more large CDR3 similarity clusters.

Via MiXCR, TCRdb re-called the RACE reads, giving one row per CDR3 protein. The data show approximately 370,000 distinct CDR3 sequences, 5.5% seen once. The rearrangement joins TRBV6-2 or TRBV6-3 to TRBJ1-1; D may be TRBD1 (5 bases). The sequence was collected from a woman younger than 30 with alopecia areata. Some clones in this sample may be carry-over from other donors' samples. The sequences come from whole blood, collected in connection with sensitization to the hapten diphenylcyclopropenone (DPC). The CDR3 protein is CASSNERTPMNTEAFF. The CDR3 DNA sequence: TGTGCCAGCAGTAATGAACGGACACCGATGAACACTGAAGCTTTCTTT.